What follows are 21 T cell receptor beta chains derived from one specimen sequenced in a study. TCRdb reanalysed the RT-PCR reads using MiXCR and keeps one entry per CDR3 protein. The sample carries 650,000 to 800,000 distinct CDR3 sequences, 12% to 15% recorded once. The sequencing sample was made of memory CD4+ T cells from blood. The receptors originated from a female donor in good health, serving as a healthy control.

This clonotype came up a few times. The V call is TRBV6-5, the J call TRBJ1-3; the D gene is possibly TRBD1 (6 bases). This CDR3 spans 16 amino acids. Per germline, CDR1 MNHEY and CDR2 SVGAGI. Trimming pared 0 bases from V and 2 bases from J, leaving 11 bases between. CDR3 sequence reads: CASSYSQGITGNTIYF. For the CDR3, the DNA is TGTGCCAGCAGTTACTCACAGGGAATTACTGGAAACACCATATATTTT.

This clonotype was seen more than once but under ten times. The chain combines TRBV20-1 with TRBJ2-5; D possibly corresponds to TRBD1 (5 bases). The germline CDR1 and CDR2 sequences are DFQATT and SNEGSKA (reference sequence). The V gene lost 4 bases and the J gene lost 2 bases, with 11 bases spanning the gap. This CDR3 has 13 residues. CDR3 protein: CSAIRQTQETQYF. The CDR3 coding sequence is TGCAGTGCTATTCGACAGACTCAAGAGACCCAGTACTTC.

This clonotype was seen repeatedly, ten times or more. J is TRBJ1-5 and V is TRBV10-3; no reliable D call. Germline values: CDR1 ENHRY, CDR2 SYGVKD. Trimming removed 8 bases from V and 7 bases from J, with 12 bases in between. CDR3 size: 12 residues. CDR3 nucleotide sequence: TGTGCCATCCGGGAGGTGGGGCAGCCCCAGCATTTT. It is translated as CAIREVGQPQHF.

This clonotype was observed a few times. The gene calls are TRBV9 and TRBJ1-5, with D unclear. The CDR3 sequence is 14 residues long. CDR1 and CDR2 from the germline V gene are SGDLS and YYNGEE. Deletions cut 0 bases from V and 3 bases from J, with 7 bases between. The CDR3 nucleotides read TGTGCCAGCAGCGTAGCCCAGGACAATCAGCCCCAGCATTTT. Translated, it gives CASSVAQDNQPQHF.

This clonotype was seen a few times. The chain uses TRBV9 and TRBJ2-4; 8 nucleotides line up with TRBD2. The V gene end was trimmed by 0 bases and the J gene end by 7 bases; junction bases not matched to a gene: 9. This CDR3 is 16 amino acids long. Germline V gene lookup returns CDR1 SGDLS and CDR2 YYNGEE. The CDR3 loop is CASSVASGSNQNIQYF. In DNA, the CDR3 is TGTGCCAGCAGCGTAGCAAGCGGGAGTAACCAGAACATTCAGTACTTC.

This clonotype has more than one count but fewer than ten. The CDR3: CASSVQLAGVTDTQYF. Here the CDR3 DNA reads TGTGCCAGCAGCGTGCAACTAGCGGGGGTTACAGATACGCAGTATTTT. This chain uses TRBV9 with TRBJ2-3; the match to TRBD2 covers 11 bases. The V gene's germline CDR1 is SGDLS and CDR2 YYNGEE. J lost 3 bases, V lost 2 bases, and 5 bases had no gene match. The CDR3 is 16 residues long.

The V call is TRBV5-6, the J call TRBJ1-6; D not certain. The CDR3 length is 16 residues. V lost 1 base and J lost 0, with 8 bases in between. The germline V gene encodes CDR1 SGHDT and CDR2 YYEEEE. The CDR3 DNA reads as TGTGCCAGCAGCTTGTCGCAGAGCTCCTATAATTCACCCCTCCACTTT. Its protein product is CASSLSQSSYNSPLHF.

This clonotype was recorded at least ten times. The chain couples TRBV5-1 to TRBJ2-1; no firm D call. Germline V gene data show CDR1 as SGHRS and CDR2 as YFSETQ. The V end was cut by 6 bases, the J end by 5 bases, with 12 bases between. The CDR3 is 13 residues long. The CDR3 DNA follows: TGCGCCAGCAACACTTTGGTGGACAATGAGCAGTTCTTC. Translated, it gives CASNTLVDNEQFF. The whole variable domain, remainder taken from reference TRBV5-1 and TRBJ2-1, is KAGVTQTPRYLIKTRGQQVTLSCSPISGHRSVSWYQQTPGQGLQFLFEYFSETQRNKGNFPGRFSGRQFSNSRSEMNVSTLELGDSALYLCASNTLVDNEQFFGPGTRLTVL.

This clonotype was observed a few times. CDR3 amino acids: CATFLNYEQYF. The DNA for the CDR3 is TGTGCCACCTTCTTAAACTACGAGCAGTACTTC. The chain links TRBV6-5 to TRBJ2-7; no definite D call. Germline CDR1 MNHEY, CDR2 SVGAGI. The CDR3 runs 11 residues. V gave up 10 bases and J gave up 3 bases, with 10 bases separating them.

The chain combines TRBV4-3 with TRBJ1-2, with unresolved D. V dropped 0 bases and J dropped 7 bases, with 12 bases sitting between them. CDR3 size: 14 residues. Per the germline V gene, CDR1 is LGHNA and CDR2 is YSLEER. The CDR3 DNA follows: TGCGCCAGCAGCCAAGATTGGCGGGGTCGTGGCTACACCTTC. It is translated as CASSQDWRGRGYTF.

The sample holds a few counts of this clonotype. The chain couples TRBV2 to TRBJ1-2, with a weak D call TRBD1 (5 bases). This CDR3 is built from 17 residues. Trimming took off 5 bases at V and 1 base at J, with 20 bases between the two ends. From germline, CDR1 is SNHLY and CDR2 FYNNEI. The CDR3 loop reads CASSKRGSPILNYGYTF. The CDR3 DNA follows: TGTGCCAGCAGTAAAAGGGGAAGCCCTATACTTAACTATGGCTACACCTTC.

With respect to this clonotype: A much bigger clone sits one base away, suggesting this may be a read error. This rearrangement joins TRBV10-3 to TRBJ1-6; D is perhaps TRBD1 (6 bases). V shed 3 bases and J shed 6 bases, with 12 bases lying between them. The CDR3 has 15 amino acids. The germline CDR1 and CDR2 sequences are ENHRY and SYGVKD. The CDR3 coding sequence is TGTGCCATCAGTGAACGAGTCAGGGGTAATTCACCCCTCCACTTT. As protein: CAISERVRGNSPLHF.

This clonotype has only a few counts. The chain recombines TRBV6-1 with TRBJ1-5, with D possibly matching TRBD1 (6 bases). The V and J ends lost 3 bases and 6 bases respectively, with 21 bases between them. The CDR3 runs to 17 residues. CDR1 is MNHNS and CDR2 is SASEGT in the germline V gene. CDR3 loop: CASSEMGRTVLPQPQHF. CDR3 bases: TGTGCCAGCAGTGAGATGGGACGGACAGTTCTTCCTCAGCCCCAGCATTTT.

This clonotype was observed a few times. The rearrangement joins TRBV3-1 to TRBJ2-5; possibly TRBD2 for D (5 bases). Trimming shortened V by 7 bases and J by 1 base, and 13 bases separated the two germline ends. This CDR3 is 14 amino acids long. The germline V gene encodes CDR1 LGHDT and CDR2 YNNKEL (reference sequence). CDR3 DNA sequence: TGTGCCAGCACCCAGCGGATCAGCCAAGAGACCCAGTACTTC. Its translation: CASTQRISQETQYF.

This clonotype was counted between two and nine times. The chain is built from TRBV20-1 and TRBJ1-1, with D possibly matching TRBD1 (6 bases). V was cut by 5 bases and J by 5 bases, with 15 bases left in between. Germline V gives CDR1 DFQATT, CDR2 SNEGSKA (reference sequence). This CDR3 is built from 13 residues. DNA for the CDR3: TGCAGTGCTCCCCACAGGGCAGGTACTGAAGCTTTCTTT. It specifies CSAPHRAGTEAFF.

The rearrangement joins TRBV5-8 to TRBJ1-2; tentative D call: TRBD1 (6 bases). Looked up from germline, CDR1 is SGHTS and CDR2 is YDEGEE. CDR3 length: 14 residues. V dropped 3 bases and J dropped 4 bases, with 13 bases sitting between them. The CDR3 DNA reads TGTGCCAGCAGCTACAGGGTGAAGGGCTATGGCTACACCTTC. Protein sequence: CASSYRVKGYGYTF.

This clonotype was seen a handful of times. This chain links TRBV5-5 with TRBJ1-1; possible D gene TRBD1, 5 bases. The germline V gene encodes CDR1 SGHKS and CDR2 YYEKEE (reference sequence). This CDR3 is built from 14 residues. The germline V and J ends were trimmed by 3 bases and 11 bases, with 20 bases remaining between them. The CDR3 is CASSSPGGPGFAFF. The CDR3, as DNA: TGTGCCAGCAGCTCGCCCGGGGGTCCTGGTTTCGCTTTCTTT. The full variable domain, rest sourced from reference TRBV5-5 and TRBJ1-1, is DAGVTQSPTHLIKTRGQQVTLRCSPISGHKSVSWYQQVLGQGPQFIFQYYEKEERGRGNFPDRFSARQFPNYSSELNVNALLLGDSALYLCASSSPGGPGFAFFGQGTRLTVV.

This clonotype was found a few times. J is TRBJ2-7 and V is TRBV20-1, with TRBD2 identical over 14 bases. The CDR3 has 14 amino acids. Trimming cost V 3 bases and J 12 bases; bases outside gene matches: 10. Germline CDR1 reads DFQATT; CDR2 reads SNEGSKA (reference sequence). As DNA, the CDR3 is TGCAGTGCTAGTCGGGGACTAGCGGGAGCCCTCTCGTACTTC. Protein: CSASRGLAGALSYF.

This clonotype was observed many times. This rearrangement joins TRBV20-1 to TRBJ2-7; no clear D gene. There are 13 residues in the CDR3. V was cut by 3 bases and J by 2 bases, with 11 bases left in between. CDR1 DFQATT and CDR2 SNEGSKA come from the germline V gene (reference sequence). The CDR3 loop is CSASVDNTYEQYF. The CDR3 bases are TGCAGTGCTAGCGTAGATAATACCTACGAGCAGTACTTC.

This clonotype has a count of ten or more. CDR3 bases: TGCAGCACTGTGACAGGGAACCTTCTCGAGCAGTACTTC. Translated, it gives CSTVTGNLLEQYF. The chain carries TRBV29-1 and TRBJ2-7; 7 bases match TRBD1. Germline-derived CDR1 and CDR2 are SQVTM and ANQGSEA. The CDR3 loop spans 13 amino acids. The ends lost 8 bases at V and 6 bases at J; junction bases unmatched: 13.

At least ten counts were recorded for this clonotype. One end of the junction fails to match germline, which may point to a read error. The V gene is TRBV12-3 or TRBV12-4, the J gene TRBJ2-7; D might be TRBD1 (6 bases). The CDR3 spans 13 residues. CDR3 nucleotide sequence: TGTGCCAGCAGCTTAGGGGGCTCCTACGAGCAGTACTTC. Translated, it gives CASSLGGSYEQYF.